These 3 T cell receptor beta chains originate from one sample sequenced in a study of CD8 T cells in ankylosing spondylitis. MiXCR was run by TCRdb on the 5' RACE reads, yielding one entry per CDR3 protein. The sample holds under 250,000 distinct CDR3 sequences, roughly a tenth seen once. The sample taken for sequencing was blood, either unsorted or a sorted T cell fraction (not recorded which). The receptors originated from a male donor with ankylosing spondylitis or in good health (not recorded which).

V usage is TRBV2 and J usage is TRBJ2-6; 9 bases line up with TRBD1. The CDR3 runs to 15 residues. The junction had 2 bases not matched to a gene; V was cut back by 7 bases and J by 1 base. Germline lookup yields CDR1 SNHLY and CDR2 FYNNEI. The CDR3 sequence is CASTTGGSGANVLTF. CDR3 nucleotides: TGTGCCAGCACGACAGGGGGATCTGGGGCCAACGTCCTGACTTTC.

This chain joins TRBV7-2 and TRBJ2-7; 7 bases map to TRBD2. Germline V gives CDR1 SGHTA, CDR2 FQGNSA. The CDR3 is 15 residues long. Losses at the gene ends were 5 bases for V and 0 bases for J; bases not matched to a gene: 7. The CDR3 spells CASSLERGFSYEQYF. CDR3 bases: TGTGCCAGCAGCCTTGAGCGGGGTTTCTCCTACGAGCAGTACTTC.

Notes on this clonotype: One end of the junction does not line up with germline, which may come from a read error. The V and J genes are TRBV6-1 and TRBJ2-5; the match to TRBD1 covers 7 bases. CDR1 is MNHNS, CDR2 SASEGT, per germline. CDR3 length: 14 amino acids. The CDR3 DNA reads TGTGCCAGCGATTCAAGGGGGCTAGGAGAGGCCCAGTACTTC. Its protein product is CASDSRGLGEAQYF.